The clone carrying this T cell receptor beta chain has only a few counts. The antigen remains unidentified. The record originates from a study of spatial heterogeneity in lung cancer. Whole-study context: Sequenced were any available follow-up PBMC samples, which had been obtained a median of about 22 months after resection. Each unique TCR and UMI combination was seen more than ten times on average in raw reads.

Whole-study findings and limits: Ubiquitous, expanded tumor-derived TCRs were more frequently observed in blood at resection than at follow-up.

Via MiXCR, TCRdb re-called the 5' RACE reads, giving one row per CDR3 protein. Seen here are tens of thousands of distinct CDR3 sequences, roughly 7.8% observed once, and the top ten hold approximately 9.8%. Indicated time point: blood at routine non-recurrence follow-up after resection. Without sorting, whole RNA was sequenced from tumor, nontumor lung or frozen PBMC. Germline V gives CDR1 SGHVS, CDR2 FQNEAQ. There are 17 residues in the CDR3. V trimming: 1 base; J trimming: 4 bases; junction bases outside the gene matches: 10. This chain uses TRBV7-8 with TRBJ2-1; 7 nucleotides match TRBD2. Sequences were derived from PBMCs, sampled at follow-up. The clonotype comes from a male donor with early-stage non-small cell lung cancer. CDR3 DNA sequence: TGTGCCAGCAGCTTAGGAATGGCGGGGGAGAAGTACAATGAGCAGTTCTTC. Residues: CASSLGMAGEKYNEQFF. Looking up the rest from reference TRBV7-8 and TRBJ2-1 gives the full variable domain: GAGVSQSPRYKVAKRGQDVALRCDPISGHVSLFWYQQALGQGPEFLTYFQNEAQLDKSGLPSDRFFAERPEGSVSTLKIQRTQQEDSAVYLCASSLGMAGEKYNEQFFGPGTRLTVL.